These T cell receptor beta chains were read from a single sample in a study of response to subunit inactivated influenza vaccine. TCRdb redid the calling of the RT-PCR reads with MiXCR, one entry per CDR3 protein. The data show about 780,000 distinct CDR3 sequences, with about 18% seen just once and approximately 11% held by the top ten. Specimen: PBMCs from blood, collected approximately 5 days after vaccination. These receptors were taken from a man aged 45-65 years who received an inactivated influenza vaccine. The CDR3 runs from the conserved cysteine through the conserved F or W. Each record gives: V gene, J gene, CDR3 protein.

v_gene: TRBV29-1
j_gene: TRBJ2-4
CDR3aa: CSFVQGLAKNIQYF

v_gene: TRBV28
j_gene: TRBJ1-1
CDR3aa: CASSLLLGQTEAFF

v_gene: TRBV29-1
j_gene: TRBJ2-1
CDR3aa: CSVALGGGGVIKNEQFF

v_gene: TRBV4-2
j_gene: TRBJ2-4
CDR3aa: CASSHLTGTEGTKNIQYF

v_gene: TRBV21-1
j_gene: TRBJ1-1
CDR3aa: CASSTPSVKGGTGTNTEAFF

v_gene: TRBV6-5
j_gene: TRBJ2-7
CDR3aa: CASSFSAGPYEQYF

v_gene: TRBV5-5
j_gene: TRBJ1-5
CDR3aa: CASSLAEGNSNQPQHF

v_gene: TRBV19
j_gene: TRBJ1-2
CDR3aa: CASSDRTAPRWSYTF

v_gene: TRBV6-6
j_gene: TRBJ2-5
CDR3aa: CASRNPGETQYF

v_gene: TRBV20-1
j_gene: TRBJ2-1
CDR3aa: CSAIGQRENNEQFF

v_gene: TRBV28
j_gene: TRBJ2-1
CDR3aa: CASSLSLAGARNEQFF

v_gene: TRBV6-2/TRBV6-3
j_gene: TRBJ2-5
CDR3aa: CASKLGPPLTGGLVETQYF

v_gene: TRBV5-1
j_gene: TRBJ2-5
CDR3aa: CASSEGLAGEETQYF

v_gene: TRBV7-9
j_gene: TRBJ2-5
CDR3aa: CASSLAAQETQYF

v_gene: TRBV5-5
j_gene: TRBJ2-7
CDR3aa: CASSFPGRDSYEQYF

v_gene: TRBV6-5
j_gene: TRBJ2-7
CDR3aa: CASSYSYKSYEQYF

v_gene: TRBV12-3/TRBV12-4
j_gene: TRBJ1-1
CDR3aa: CASSLAQGHPGSTEAFF

v_gene: TRBV30
j_gene: TRBJ2-1
CDR3aa: CAWSVLAGPDDEQFF

v_gene: TRBV5-5
j_gene: TRBJ2-7
CDR3aa: CASSLGGGSAYEQYF

v_gene: TRBV12-3/TRBV12-4
j_gene: TRBJ2-4
CDR3aa: CASSSRTAAKNIQYF

v_gene: TRBV10-3
j_gene: TRBJ2-1
CDR3aa: CAITSPTGNYNEQFF

v_gene: TRBV5-1
j_gene: TRBJ2-1
CDR3aa: CASSLTVAGGVNEQFF

v_gene: TRBV2
j_gene: TRBJ2-3
CDR3aa: CASSARAIRTDTQYF

v_gene: TRBV4-3
j_gene: TRBJ2-7
CDR3aa: CASSQDLGGSSYEQYF

v_gene: TRBV5-6
j_gene: TRBJ2-2
CDR3aa: CASSQRPSGTGELFF

v_gene: TRBV25-1
j_gene: TRBJ2-1
CDR3aa: CSSRGVGYNEQFF

v_gene: TRBV20-1
j_gene: TRBJ1-1
CDR3aa: CSARDGGVMNTEAFF

v_gene: TRBV20-1
j_gene: TRBJ2-3
CDR3aa: CSASPIRENTDTQYF

v_gene: TRBV5-1
j_gene: TRBJ2-7
CDR3aa: CASSLDRDRYYEQYF

v_gene: TRBV7-6
j_gene: TRBJ2-3
CDR3aa: CASSPVRSSASATDTQYF

v_gene: TRBV12-3/TRBV12-4
j_gene: TRBJ2-3
CDR3aa: CASSFEQLHTYTQYF

v_gene: TRBV20-1
j_gene: TRBJ2-7
CDR3aa: CSARAGSSYEQYF

v_gene: TRBV11-2
j_gene: TRBJ2-5
CDR3aa: CASSQDSLETQYF

v_gene: TRBV7-6
j_gene: TRBJ2-7
CDR3aa: CASSLTAGTSGGAYEQYF

v_gene: TRBV28
j_gene: TRBJ2-5
CDR3aa: CASSLTSGRRQETQYF

v_gene: TRBV7-2
j_gene: TRBJ2-7
CDR3aa: CASSPGLAGGVQYF

v_gene: TRBV24-1
j_gene: TRBJ1-2
CDR3aa: CATRDSGDYGYTF

v_gene: TRBV6-5
j_gene: TRBJ2-7
CDR3aa: CAASGSSYEQYF

v_gene: TRBV7-2
j_gene: TRBJ1-6
CDR3aa: CASSLSRGGSPLHF

v_gene: TRBV10-3
j_gene: TRBJ1-2
CDR3aa: CAIGTGGSRTYGYTF

v_gene: TRBV12-3/TRBV12-4
j_gene: TRBJ2-3
CDR3aa: CASAGTADLDTQYF

v_gene: TRBV20-1
j_gene: TRBJ2-3
CDR3aa: CSARGLAENTDTQYF

v_gene: TRBV29-1
j_gene: TRBJ2-3
CDR3aa: CSGAQVKDTQYF

v_gene: TRBV18
j_gene: TRBJ1-4
CDR3aa: CASSSRGSEKLFF

v_gene: TRBV29-1
j_gene: TRBJ2-2
CDR3aa: CSVEAVTNTGELFF

v_gene: TRBV11-2
j_gene: TRBJ2-7
CDR3aa: CASTSAYEQYF

v_gene: TRBV20-1
j_gene: TRBJ1-5
CDR3aa: CSARGPNQPQHF

v_gene: TRBV15
j_gene: TRBJ1-4
CDR3aa: CATSRTLTPTNEKLFF

v_gene: TRBV5-1
j_gene: TRBJ2-1
CDR3aa: CASSPGTGQNLNEQFF

v_gene: TRBV27
j_gene: TRBJ2-1
CDR3aa: CATGLGYNEQFF

v_gene: TRBV12-3/TRBV12-4
j_gene: TRBJ2-5
CDR3aa: CASSLSPGGGQETQYF

v_gene: TRBV15
j_gene: TRBJ1-6
CDR3aa: CATSGLQGGNSPLHF

v_gene: TRBV20-1
j_gene: TRBJ2-1
CDR3aa: CSARLRALAGWGEQFF